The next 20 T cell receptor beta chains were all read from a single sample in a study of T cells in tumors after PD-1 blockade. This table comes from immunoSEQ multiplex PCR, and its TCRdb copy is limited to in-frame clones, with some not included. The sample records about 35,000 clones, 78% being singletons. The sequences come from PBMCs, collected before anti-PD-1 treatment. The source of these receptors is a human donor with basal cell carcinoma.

The CDR3: CASSPQGGDQPQHF. The CDR3 DNA reads TGTGCCAGCAGCCCACAGGGGGGCGATCAGCCCCAGCATTTT. The chain uses TRBV5-6 and TRBJ1-5, with 8 bases matching TRBD1. CDR1 is SGHDT and CDR2 is YYEEEE in the germline V gene. Trimming cost V 4 bases and J 5 bases; bases outside gene matches: 5. CDR3 length: 14 amino acids. The full variable domain, completed using reference TRBV5-6 and TRBJ1-5, is DAGVTQSPTHLIKTRGQQVTLRCSPKSGHDTVSWYQQALGQGPQFIFQYYEEEERQRGNFPDRFSGHQFPNYSSELNVNALLLGDSALYLCASSPQGGDQPQHFGDGTRLSIL.

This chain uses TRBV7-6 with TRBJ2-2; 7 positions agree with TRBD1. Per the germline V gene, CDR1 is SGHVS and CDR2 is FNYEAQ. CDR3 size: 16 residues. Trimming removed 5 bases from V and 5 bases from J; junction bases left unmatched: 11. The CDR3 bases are TGTGCCAGCAGCCCGAGCCCAGGGGGTGCAACCGGGGAGCTGTTTTTT. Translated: CASSPSPGGATGELFF. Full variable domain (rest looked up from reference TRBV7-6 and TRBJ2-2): GAGVSQSPRYKVTKRGQDVALRCDPISGHVSLYWYRQALGQGPEFLTYFNYEAQQDKSGLPNDRFSAERPEGSISTLTIQRTEQRDSAMYRCASSPSPGGATGELFFGEGSRLTVL.

This CDR3 is CASGGTNTGELFF. The CDR3 DNA is TGTGCCAGCGGGGGGACGAACACCGGGGAGCTGTTTTTT. This chain connects TRBV12-3 or TRBV12-4 to TRBJ2-2; possibly TRBD2 for D (6 bases). The CDR3 runs to 13 residues. V was pared by 8 bases and J by 0 bases, with 7 bases between.

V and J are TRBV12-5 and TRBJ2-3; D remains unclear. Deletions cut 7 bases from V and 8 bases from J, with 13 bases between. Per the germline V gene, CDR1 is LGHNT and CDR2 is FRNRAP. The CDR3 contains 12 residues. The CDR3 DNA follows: TGTGCTAGTGCAAAGGACGGAGCTACGCAGTATTTT. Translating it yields CASAKDGATQYF.

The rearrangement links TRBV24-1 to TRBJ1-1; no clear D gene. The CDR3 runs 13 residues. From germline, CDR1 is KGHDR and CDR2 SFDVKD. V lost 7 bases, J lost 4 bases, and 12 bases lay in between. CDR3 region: CATSHASGTEAFF. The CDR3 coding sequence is TGTGCCACCAGCCACGCTTCGGGCACTGAAGCTTTCTTT.

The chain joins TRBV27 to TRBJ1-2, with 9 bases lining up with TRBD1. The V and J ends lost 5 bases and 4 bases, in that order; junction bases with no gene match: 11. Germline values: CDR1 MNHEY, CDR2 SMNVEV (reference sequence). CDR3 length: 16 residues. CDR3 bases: TGTGCCAGCAGTCAGAATACAGGGGGCGCCTCCTATGGCTACACCTTC. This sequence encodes CASSQNTGGASYGYTF.

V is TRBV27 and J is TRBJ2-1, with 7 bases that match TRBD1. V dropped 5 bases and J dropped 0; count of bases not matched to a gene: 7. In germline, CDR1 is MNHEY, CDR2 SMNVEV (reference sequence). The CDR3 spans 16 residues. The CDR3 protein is CASSRYRGDSYNEQFF. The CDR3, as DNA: TGTGCCAGCAGTCGATACAGGGGCGACTCCTACAATGAGCAGTTCTTC.

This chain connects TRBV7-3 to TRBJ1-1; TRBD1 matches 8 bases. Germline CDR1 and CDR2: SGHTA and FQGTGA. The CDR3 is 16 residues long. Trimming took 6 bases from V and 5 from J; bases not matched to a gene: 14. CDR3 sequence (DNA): TGTGCCAGCAGTTCTAGTATACAGGGGGGAGGAACTGAAGCTTTCTTT. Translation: CASSSSIQGGGTEAFF.

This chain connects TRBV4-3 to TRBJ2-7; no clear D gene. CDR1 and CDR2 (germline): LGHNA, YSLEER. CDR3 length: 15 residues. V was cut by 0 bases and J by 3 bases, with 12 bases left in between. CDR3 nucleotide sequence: TGCGCCAGCAGCCAAGAAACCTTCCCCTTCTACGAGCAGTACTTC. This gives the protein CASSQETFPFYEQYF.

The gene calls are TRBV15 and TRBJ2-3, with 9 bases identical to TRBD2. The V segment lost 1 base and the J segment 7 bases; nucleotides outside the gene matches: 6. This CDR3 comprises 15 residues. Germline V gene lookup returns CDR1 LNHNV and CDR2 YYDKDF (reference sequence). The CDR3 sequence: CATSRGGGATNTQYF. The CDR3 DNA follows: TGTGCCACCAGCAGAGGCGGGGGGGCTACGAATACGCAGTATTTT.

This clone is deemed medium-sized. The CDR3 DNA follows: TGTGCCAGCAGACCTCCGACAGACGCCTACGAGCAGTACTTC. Protein sequence: CASRPPTDAYEQYF. The chain is built from TRBV7-9 and TRBJ2-7, with D possibly matching TRBD1 (5 bases). There are 14 residues in the CDR3. V gave up 6 bases and J gave up 2 bases, with 14 bases separating them. Germline-derived CDR1 and CDR2 are SEHNR and FQNEAQ (reference sequence).

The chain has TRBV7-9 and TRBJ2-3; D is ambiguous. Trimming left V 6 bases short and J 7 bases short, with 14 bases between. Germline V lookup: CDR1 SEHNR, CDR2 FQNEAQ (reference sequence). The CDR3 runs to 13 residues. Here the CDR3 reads CASRTLGRNTQYF. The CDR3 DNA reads TGTGCCAGCAGAACTTTAGGGCGAAATACGCAGTATTTT. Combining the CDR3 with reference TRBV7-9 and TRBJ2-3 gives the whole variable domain DTGVSQNPRHKITKRGQNVTFRCDPISEHNRLYWYRQTLGQGPEFLTYFQNEAQLEKSRLLSDRFSAERPKGSFSTLEIQRTEQGDSAMYLCASRTLGRNTQYFGPGTRLTVL.

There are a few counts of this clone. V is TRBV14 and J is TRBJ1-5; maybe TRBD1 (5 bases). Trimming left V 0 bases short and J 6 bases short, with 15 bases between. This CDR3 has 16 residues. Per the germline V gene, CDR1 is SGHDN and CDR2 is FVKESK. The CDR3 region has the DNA TGTGCCAGCAGCCAAGAAGGCAGGGCGAAAGGTCAGCCCCAGCATTTT. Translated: CASSQEGRAKGQPQHF.

CDR3 nucleotide sequence: TGTGCCAGTAAGCAGGGTCTAGGCGAGCAGTACTTC. Encoded protein: CASKQGLGEQYF. The rearrangement links TRBV19 to TRBJ2-7, with D possibly TRBD1 on 5 matching bases. Germline V gives CDR1 LNHDA, CDR2 SQIVND (reference sequence). Trimming took off 7 bases at V and 6 bases at J, with 13 bases between the two ends. The CDR3 is 12 residues long.

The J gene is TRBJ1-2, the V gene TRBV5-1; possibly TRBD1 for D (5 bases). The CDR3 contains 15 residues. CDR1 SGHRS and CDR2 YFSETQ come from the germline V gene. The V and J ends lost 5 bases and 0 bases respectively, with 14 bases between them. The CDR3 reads CASRNRGAANYGYTF. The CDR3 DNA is TGCGCCAGCAGGAATCGCGGGGCAGCTAACTATGGCTACACCTTC.

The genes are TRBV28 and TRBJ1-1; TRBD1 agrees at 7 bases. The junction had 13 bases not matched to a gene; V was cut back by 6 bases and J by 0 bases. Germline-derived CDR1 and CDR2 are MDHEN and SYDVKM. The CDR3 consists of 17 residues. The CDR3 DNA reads TGTGCCAGCAGGGGGAGACAGGGTCAAGGTTTGAACACTGAAGCTTTCTTT. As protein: CASRGRQGQGLNTEAFF.

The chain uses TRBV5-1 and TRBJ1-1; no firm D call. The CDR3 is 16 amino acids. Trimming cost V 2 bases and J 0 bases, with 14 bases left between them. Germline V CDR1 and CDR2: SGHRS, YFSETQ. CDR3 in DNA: TGCGCCAGCAGCTTTCTAACTGGCGGCCTGAACACTGAAGCTTTCTTT. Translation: CASSFLTGGLNTEAFF.

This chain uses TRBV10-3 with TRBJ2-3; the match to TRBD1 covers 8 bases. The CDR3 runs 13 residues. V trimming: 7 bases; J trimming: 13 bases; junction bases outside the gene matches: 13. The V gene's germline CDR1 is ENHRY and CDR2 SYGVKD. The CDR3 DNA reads TGTGCCATCAAAGAGGGACAGGCCACTGAGGAGTATTTT. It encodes CAIKEGQATEEYF.

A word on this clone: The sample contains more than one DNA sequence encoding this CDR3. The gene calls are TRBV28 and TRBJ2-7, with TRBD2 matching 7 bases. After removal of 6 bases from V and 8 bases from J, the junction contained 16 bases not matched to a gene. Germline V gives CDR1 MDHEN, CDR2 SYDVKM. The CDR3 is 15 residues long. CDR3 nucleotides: TGTGCCAGCAGGCGCTCCGGGACGGGGACTAAACAGCAGTACTTC. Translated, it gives CASRRSGTGTKQQYF.

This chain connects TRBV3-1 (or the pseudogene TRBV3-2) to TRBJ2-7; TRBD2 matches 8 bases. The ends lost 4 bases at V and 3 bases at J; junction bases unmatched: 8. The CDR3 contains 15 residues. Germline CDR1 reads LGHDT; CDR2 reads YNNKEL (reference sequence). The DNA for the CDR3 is TGTGCCAGCAGCCCCTCGGGGGGGCAAGTCTACGAGCAGTACTTC. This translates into CASSPSGGQVYEQYF.